These T cell receptor beta chains were read from a single sample in a study of STAT5B mutations in CD4+ large granular lymphocyte leukemia. Method: immunoSEQ multiplex PCR; TCRdb's copy keeps in-frame clones and lacks some. The sample lists tens of thousands of clones, roughly 80% occurring once. The sample consisted of CD4+ T cells from blood buffy coats. Receptor source: a human donor in good health. The CDR3 runs from the conserved cysteine through the conserved F or W. The order of the fields is V gene, J gene, D gene, clone size, CDR3 protein, CDR3 DNA. D genes are given only for firm matches. Clone size is given for some rows only: seen once, a few or many times, or a class if the clone is expanded.

v_gene: TRBV5-1; j_gene: TRBJ2-7; d_gene: TRBD1; abundance: .; CDR3aa: CASSLGTGGLYEQYF; CDR3nt: TGCGCCAGCAGCTTGGGGACAGGGGGTTTGTACGAGCAGTACTTC
v_gene: TRBV2; j_gene: TRBJ1-1; d_gene: TRBD1; abundance: .; CDR3aa: CASGNRGLAEAFF; CDR3nt: TGTGCCAGCGGCAACAGGGGGCTCGCTGAAGCTTTCTTT
v_gene: TRBV6-1; j_gene: TRBJ2-7; d_gene: .; abundance: .; CDR3aa: CATSEAASHEQYF; CDR3nt: TGTGCCACTTCGGAGGCGGCGAGCCACGAGCAGTACTTC
v_gene: TRBV7-8; j_gene: TRBJ1-3; d_gene: .; abundance: .; CDR3aa: CASSLDETGNTIYF; CDR3nt: TGTGCCAGCAGCTTAGATGAGACTGGAAACACCATATATTTT
v_gene: TRBV27; j_gene: TRBJ2-7; d_gene: .; abundance: .; CDR3aa: CASSLGAPSSAGYEQYF; CDR3nt: TGTGCCAGCAGTTTAGGAGCACCCTCATCCGCGGGTTACGAGCAGTACTTC
v_gene: TRBV6-1; j_gene: TRBJ2-4; d_gene: .; abundance: .; CDR3aa: CASSEAPGSLGGFLAKNIQYF; CDR3nt: TGTGCCAGCAGTGAAGCGCCAGGTTCGTTGGGTGGGTTCCTAGCCAAAAACATTCAGTACTTC
v_gene: TRBV29-1; j_gene: TRBJ2-5; d_gene: .; abundance: .; CDR3aa: CSVLQGQETQYF; CDR3nt: TGCAGCGTTCTGCAGGGCCAAGAGACCCAGTACTTC
v_gene: TRBV10-1; j_gene: TRBJ2-3; d_gene: .; abundance: once; CDR3aa: CASSGGGQAASTDTQYF; CDR3nt: TGCGCCAGCAGTGGTGGCGGGCAAGCTGCTTCCACAGATACGCAGTATTTT
v_gene: TRBV10-3; j_gene: TRBJ1-1; d_gene: TRBD1; abundance: .; CDR3aa: CAISVGQDLGNTEAFF; CDR3nt: TGTGCCATCAGTGTCGGACAGGATTTAGGGAACACTGAAGCTTTCTTT
v_gene: TRBV5-4; j_gene: TRBJ2-3; d_gene: TRBD2; abundance: .; CDR3aa: CASSSTSGDTQYF; CDR3nt: TGTGCCAGCAGCTCAACTAGCGGTGATACGCAGTATTTT
v_gene: TRBV10-3; j_gene: TRBJ2-3; d_gene: TRBD2; abundance: .; CDR3aa: CAISESKGRERSDTQYF; CDR3nt: TGTGCCATCAGTGAGTCGAAGGGGCGGGAGAGGTCAGATACGCAGTATTTT
v_gene: TRBV30; j_gene: TRBJ1-1; d_gene: TRBD1; abundance: few; CDR3aa: CAWSRTGMNTEAFF; CDR3nt: TGTGCCTGGAGTAGGACAGGGATGAACACTGAAGCTTTCTTT
v_gene: TRBV6-4; j_gene: TRBJ1-1; d_gene: TRBD1; abundance: .; CDR3aa: CASSPRGQTEAFF; CDR3nt: TGTGCCAGCAGTCCCAGGGGGCAGACTGAAGCTTTCTTT
v_gene: TRBV6-1; j_gene: TRBJ1-4; d_gene: TRBD1; abundance: .; CDR3aa: CASETGGAQFEKLFF; CDR3nt: TGTGCCAGCGAGACAGGGGGCGCCCAATTTGAAAAACTGTTTTTT
v_gene: TRBV5-6; j_gene: TRBJ1-4; d_gene: TRBD1; abundance: .; CDR3aa: CASSFGDRDRKKLFF; CDR3nt: TGTGCCAGCAGCTTTGGGGACCGGGACAGAAAAAAACTGTTTTTT
v_gene: TRBV6-1; j_gene: TRBJ2-3; d_gene: .; abundance: .; CDR3aa: CASRDRLQTDTQYF; CDR3nt: TGTGCCAGCAGAGACCGTTTACAAACAGATACGCAGTATTTT
v_gene: TRBV6-1; j_gene: TRBJ1-1; d_gene: .; abundance: .; CDR3aa: CASSVQVNTEAFF; CDR3nt: TGTGCCAGCAGTGTTCAAGTGAACACTGAAGCTTTCTTT
v_gene: TRBV7-9; j_gene: TRBJ2-5; d_gene: TRBD2; abundance: .; CDR3aa: CASSPGTSGRGETQYF; CDR3nt: TGTGCCAGCAGCCCTGGGACTAGCGGGAGGGGAGAGACCCAGTACTTC
v_gene: TRBV6-1; j_gene: TRBJ1-5; d_gene: TRBD1; abundance: .; CDR3aa: CASSEEFRTGYQPQHF; CDR3nt: TGTGCCAGCAGTGAAGAGTTTCGGACAGGGTATCAGCCCCAGCATTTT
v_gene: TRBV5-1; j_gene: TRBJ2-5; d_gene: .; abundance: .; CDR3aa: CASSLAAGDLETQYF; CDR3nt: TGCGCCAGCAGCTTGGCAGCGGGTGATTTGGAGACCCAGTACTTC
v_gene: TRBV30; j_gene: TRBJ2-7; d_gene: .; abundance: .; CDR3aa: CAWGSKGNEQYF; CDR3nt: TGTGCCTGGGGCTCTAAAGGCAACGAGCAGTACTTC
v_gene: TRBV11-3; j_gene: TRBJ2-3; d_gene: TRBD1; abundance: .; CDR3aa: CASSFNPGTGSTDTQYF; CDR3nt: TGTGCCAGCAGCTTCAACCCCGGGACAGGAAGCACAGATACGCAGTATTTT
v_gene: TRBV27; j_gene: TRBJ2-2; d_gene: .; abundance: .; CDR3aa: CASSSLRDLGTGELFF; CDR3nt: TGTGCCAGCAGTTCCCTCCGGGATCTTGGGACCGGGGAGCTGTTTTTT
v_gene: TRBV15; j_gene: TRBJ2-7; d_gene: TRBD1; abundance: .; CDR3aa: CATSRASGQGERAQYF; CDR3nt: TGTGCCACCAGCAGAGCCAGTGGACAGGGGGAGCGCGCGCAGTACTTC
v_gene: TRBV28; j_gene: TRBJ2-7; d_gene: .; abundance: .; CDR3aa: CASKSRDLSEQYF; CDR3nt: TGTGCCAGCAAGTCCCGCGACCTCTCGGAGCAGTACTTC
v_gene: TRBV6-5; j_gene: TRBJ2-7; d_gene: .; abundance: .; CDR3aa: CASSPRRGGYEQYF; CDR3nt: TGTGCCAGCAGTCCGCGCAGGGGTGGCTACGAGCAGTACTTC
v_gene: TRBV27; j_gene: TRBJ2-7; d_gene: TRBD2; abundance: few; CDR3aa: CASSLSMAGGRYEQYF; CDR3nt: TGTGCCAGCAGTTTATCGATGGCGGGAGGACGTTACGAGCAGTACTTC
v_gene: TRBV4-1; j_gene: TRBJ2-7; d_gene: .; abundance: .; CDR3aa: CASSHQAGRTYEQYF; CDR3nt: TGCGCCAGCAGCCACCAGGCAGGGAGGACCTACGAGCAGTACTTC
v_gene: TRBV2; j_gene: TRBJ1-4; d_gene: TRBD1; abundance: .; CDR3aa: CASRISEVLRSGGAGKLFF; CDR3nt: TGTGCCAGCAGGATCTCAGAAGTCCTCAGATCAGGGGGCGCCGGGAAACTGTTTTTT
v_gene: TRBV28; j_gene: TRBJ1-5; d_gene: TRBD1; abundance: .; CDR3aa: CASSFEGEFDRVYQPQHF; CDR3nt: TGTGCCAGCAGTTTCGAGGGAGAATTCGACAGGGTCTATCAGCCCCAGCATTTT
v_gene: TRBV6-1; j_gene: TRBJ1-4; d_gene: .; abundance: .; CDR3aa: CASTRTVIEKLFF; CDR3nt: TGTGCCAGCACCAGGACAGTTATTGAAAAACTGTTTTTT
v_gene: TRBV7-8; j_gene: TRBJ1-6; d_gene: TRBD1; abundance: .; CDR3aa: CASSGGQPNSPLHF; CDR3nt: TGTGCCAGCAGCGGGGGACAGCCAAATTCACCCCTCCACTTT
v_gene: TRBV6-1; j_gene: TRBJ1-4; d_gene: TRBD1; abundance: .; CDR3aa: CASSERGRANEKLFF; CDR3nt: TGTGCCAGCAGTGAGAGGGGGCGGGCTAATGAAAAACTGTTTTTT
v_gene: TRBV11-1; j_gene: TRBJ2-5; d_gene: TRBD2; abundance: once; CDR3aa: CASSLGLAVETQYF; CDR3nt: TGTGCCAGCAGCTTAGGGCTAGCGGTAGAGACCCAGTACTTC
v_gene: TRBV5-8; j_gene: TRBJ2-6; d_gene: .; abundance: few; CDR3aa: CASSYSTGPGANVLTF; CDR3nt: TGTGCCAGCAGCTACTCCACAGGGCCTGGGGCCAACGTCCTGACTTTC
v_gene: TRBV5-6; j_gene: TRBJ2-5; d_gene: .; abundance: .; CDR3aa: CASSSDTGRGETQYF; CDR3nt: TGTGCCAGCAGCTCTGACACGGGTCGGGGGGAGACCCAGTACTTC
v_gene: TRBV30; j_gene: TRBJ2-3; d_gene: TRBD2; abundance: .; CDR3aa: CAWSPTSGRTDTQYF; CDR3nt: TGTGCCTGGAGTCCGACTAGCGGGAGAACAGATACGCAGTATTTT
v_gene: TRBV10-3; j_gene: TRBJ1-6; d_gene: .; abundance: .; CDR3aa: CAISASGANDRLRNSPLHF; CDR3nt: TGTGCCATCAGTGCGTCGGGGGCGAATGACAGATTAAGAAATTCACCCCTCCACTTT
v_gene: TRBV11-3; j_gene: TRBJ1-2; d_gene: .; abundance: .; CDR3aa: CASSPPVGGYTF; CDR3nt: TGTGCCAGCAGCCCCCCGGTAGGTGGCTACACCTTC
v_gene: TRBV6-5; j_gene: TRBJ1-4; d_gene: .; abundance: .; CDR3aa: CASSYSGWEKLFF; CDR3nt: TGTGCCAGCAGTTACTCGGGTTGGGAAAAACTGTTTTTT
v_gene: TRBV7-9; j_gene: TRBJ1-1; d_gene: TRBD1; abundance: few; CDR3aa: CASSLDRLNTEAFF; CDR3nt: TGTGCCAGCAGCTTGGACAGGCTAAACACTGAAGCTTTCTTT
v_gene: TRBV28; j_gene: TRBJ1-1; d_gene: .; abundance: .; CDR3aa: CASSLPHLANTEAFF; CDR3nt: TGTGCCAGCAGTTTACCCCATCTGGCGAACACTGAAGCTTTCTTT
v_gene: TRBV6-1; j_gene: TRBJ2-3; d_gene: TRBD2; abundance: .; CDR3aa: CASSEFSGSASTDTQYF; CDR3nt: TGTGCCAGCAGTGAATTCAGCGGGAGTGCTAGCACAGATACGCAGTATTTT
v_gene: TRBV10-1; j_gene: TRBJ2-1; d_gene: .; abundance: .; CDR3aa: CASSDGSSEQFF; CDR3nt: TGCGCCAGCAGTGACGGGTCAAGCGAGCAGTTCTTC